Sequencing of this T cell receptor (beta chain) was carried out in a study of control samples from healthy donors and cancer patients. CDR1 is SGHAT, CDR2 FQNNGV, per germline. The CDR3 sequence is 15 residues long. The ends were cut back, 2 bases at V and 4 bases at J, with 13 bases in the middle. The repertoire was sequenced with immunoSEQ multiplex PCR; TCRdb's copy has only in-frame clones and lacks some. The repertoire holds fewer than 90,000 clones, with roughly 92% as singletons. This receptor was obtained from a woman in her 40s in good health. Sample: blood. The rearrangement uses TRBV11-2 and TRBJ2-3; tentative D call: TRBD2 (5 bases). The CDR3 DNA reads as TGTGCCAGCAGCTTAACACTAGTGAGGGCAGATACGCAGTATTTT. Translating it yields CASSLTLVRADTQYF.